These 14 T cell receptor beta chains were all obtained from the same sample, sequenced in a study of yellow fever vaccine responses in identical twins. TCRdb itself ran the RT-PCR reads through MiXCR, one entry per CDR3 protein. This table has roughly 18,000 distinct CDR3 sequences, roughly 60% appearing once. Specimen: T cells from blood (PBMCs), unsorted or a sorted subset (not recorded which), collected before or after yellow fever vaccination (not recorded which). These TCRs come from a young woman who received the yellow fever vaccine.

The chain employs TRBV20-1 and TRBJ2-1; D is undetermined. Germline V CDR1 and CDR2: DFQATT, SNEGSKA (reference sequence). Trimming shortened V by 0 bases and J by 0 bases, and 15 bases separated the two germline ends. The CDR3 is 17 amino acids. The CDR3 sequence is CSAREESDPSSYNEQFF. CDR3 coding DNA: TGCAGTGCTAGAGAAGAGAGCGACCCGAGCTCCTACAATGAGCAGTTCTTC.

Comment on this clonotype: The junction shows a germline mismatch at one end, possibly a read error. This chain joins TRBV11-3 and TRBJ1-2; D is possibly TRBD1 (5 bases). Germline V lookup: CDR1 SGHNT, CDR2 YENEEA. The length of the CDR3 is 14 residues. The CDR3 sequence is CASSAHTGDYVYTF. Here the CDR3 DNA reads TGTGCCAGCAGCGCCCACACAGGAGACTATGTCTACACCTTC.

The V call is TRBV20-1, the J call TRBJ1-3; D unclear. This CDR3 comprises 13 residues. V was shortened by 6 bases and J by 2 bases, with 11 bases between the two germline ends. In germline, CDR1 is DFQATT, CDR2 SNEGSKA (reference sequence). CDR3 nucleotide sequence: TGCAGTGCCATGGGATCAGCTGGAAACACCATATATTTT. Encoded protein: CSAMGSAGNTIYF.

About this clonotype itself: This CDR3 is missing its conserved last phenylalanine or tryptophan, likely due to a read error. The DNA is left out, because the CDR3 cannot be placed on it with certainty; the CDR3 is given as TCRdb lists it. J is TRBJ2-1 and V is TRBV7-9; the DNA was not used to check the table's D call, TRBD1. Germline CDR1 SEHNR, CDR2 FQNEAQ (reference sequence). The CDR3 totals 13 residues, both ends included. CDR3: CASSQALGATGPL.

This clonotype has just one count. This chain joins TRBV19 and TRBJ2-1, with D hard to call. Germline V gives CDR1 LNHDA, CDR2 SQIVND (reference sequence). The CDR3 loop spans 14 amino acids. V lost 0 bases to trimming and J lost 5 bases, with 8 bases between them. The CDR3 is CASSIDWINNEQFF. CDR3 nucleotide sequence: TGTGCCAGTAGTATAGACTGGATCAACAATGAGCAGTTCTTC. Looking up the rest from reference TRBV19 and TRBJ2-1 gives the full variable domain: DGGITQSPKYLFRKEGQNVTLSCEQNLNHDAMYWYRQDPGQGLRLIYYSQIVNDFQKGDIAEGYSVSREKKESFPLTVTSAQKNPTAFYLCASSIDWINNEQFFGPGTRLTVL.

This chain joins TRBV7-3 and TRBJ2-2, with D tentatively TRBD2 (6 bases). Germline V CDR1 and CDR2: SGHTA, FQGTGA. The CDR3 is 18 residues long. V lost 3 bases, J lost 0 bases, and 17 bases lay in between. The CDR3 region has the DNA TGTGCCAGCAGCTTTAGGGGCGGGGTCGGCGCGAACACCGGGGAGCTGTTTTTT. Translation gives CASSFRGGVGANTGELFF.

V is TRBV13 and J is TRBJ2-3, with 13 bases lining up with TRBD2. The CDR3 is 14 amino acids. Germline assignment: CDR1 PRHDT and CDR2 FYEKMQ (reference sequence). V lost 7 bases, J lost 6 bases, and 4 bases stayed unmatched. The chain's CDR3 is CASTGLAGLDTQYF. The DNA for the CDR3 is TGTGCCAGCACGGGACTAGCGGGACTGGATACGCAGTATTTT.

The V and J genes are TRBV7-9 and TRBJ2-2, with D perhaps matching TRBD2 (5 bases). This CDR3 is 16 amino acids long. V dropped 2 bases and J dropped 1 base, with 11 bases sitting between them. From germline, CDR1 is SEHNR and CDR2 FQNEAQ (reference sequence). The DNA for the CDR3 is TGTGCCAGCAGCTTACCCGCCGGAGGGAACACCGGGGAGCTGTTTTTT. Protein sequence: CASSLPAGGNTGELFF.

This clonotype was detected only a few times. The chain joins TRBV18 to TRBJ2-4; perhaps TRBD2 as D (5 bases). CDR1 and CDR2 from the germline V gene are KGHSH and LQKENI. V was trimmed by 6 bases and J by 7 bases, leaving 16 bases between them. The CDR3 consists of 14 residues. CDR3 amino acids: CASSSRPSSNIQYF. The CDR3 bases are TGTGCCAGCTCCTCCCGGCCTAGCTCCAACATTCAGTACTTC. The whole variable domain, filled in from reference TRBV18 and TRBJ2-4, reads NAGVMQNPRHLVRRRGQEARLRCSPMKGHSHVYWYRQLPEEGLKFMVYLQKENIIDESGMPKERFSAEFPKEGPSILRIQQVVRGDSAAYFCASSSRPSSNIQYFGAGTRLSVL.

The count of this clonotype is one. The genes are TRBV2 and TRBJ2-1; D is perhaps TRBD1 or TRBD2 (5 bases each). V was cut by 6 bases and J by 4 bases, with 22 bases left in between. The length of the CDR3 is 17 residues. Per germline, CDR1 SNHLY and CDR2 FYNNEI. In DNA, the CDR3 is TGTGCCAGCAGAGAACGGGACCGCCAACTCTCATACAATGAGCAGTTCTTC. Residues: CASRERDRQLSYNEQFF.

The chain carries TRBV20-1 and TRBJ1-5, with 8 bases aligning to TRBD1. V shed 7 bases, J shed 7 bases, and the junction held 6 bases outside the gene matches. Germline V gives CDR1 DFQATT, CDR2 SNEGSKA (reference sequence). The CDR3 has 12 residues. The CDR3 spells CSVWTGRQPQHF. The CDR3 bases are TGCAGTGTTTGGACAGGGCGGCAGCCCCAGCATTTT.

The chain employs TRBV6-4 and TRBJ2-3; D is unclear. The CDR3 consists of 13 residues. Germline V gene data show CDR1 as MRHNA and CDR2 as SNTAGT. Trimming shortened V by 2 bases and J by 5 bases, and 8 bases separated the two germline ends. This chain's CDR3 is CASSDRAEDTQYF. Here the CDR3 DNA reads TGTGCCAGCAGTGACAGGGCGGAAGATACGCAGTATTTT.

The gene calls are TRBV20-1 and TRBJ2-5; maybe TRBD2 (5 bases). V was shortened by 7 bases and J by 4 bases, with 10 bases between the two germline ends. CDR1 and CDR2 (germline): DFQATT, SNEGSKA (reference sequence). The CDR3 runs 11 residues. CDR3 region: CSGGRTETQYF. CDR3 DNA: TGCAGTGGAGGGAGAACAGAGACCCAGTACTTC.

The chain is built from TRBV20-1 and TRBJ2-3; D not certain. The CDR3 contains 13 residues. Germline V gene data show CDR1 as DFQATT and CDR2 as SNEGSKA (reference sequence). Trimming took 7 bases from V and 0 from J, leaving 11 bases between them. This chain's CDR3 is CSGGGTSTDTQYF. CDR3 sequence (DNA): TGCAGTGGTGGTGGCACTAGCACAGATACGCAGTATTTT.